This entry lists 31 T cell receptor beta chains sequenced from one sample in a study of cytomegalovirus exposure and HLA in healthy donors. This PCR relied on a set of 60 Vbeta primers and 13 Jbeta primers. Measured with immunoSEQ multiplex PCR; TCRdb has only the in-frame clones, and not every one. The sample includes about 230,000 clones, around 78% of them seen just once. Sequenced input: PBMCs. Receptors were obtained from a boy aged 10-17 years in good health and CMV-seronegative.

The chain recombines TRBV15 with TRBJ1-2; 9 nucleotides line up with TRBD1. CDR3 length: 14 residues. CDR1 LNHNV and CDR2 YYDKDF come from the germline V gene (reference sequence). V lost 8 bases to trimming and J lost 4 bases; unmatched junction nucleotides: 8. The CDR3 here is CATLHRGHGYGYTF. The CDR3 nucleotides read TGTGCCACCCTTCACAGGGGGCATGGCTATGGCTACACCTTC.

V usage is TRBV11-3 and J usage is TRBJ2-7, with TRBD2 identical over 8 bases. The CDR3 is made up of 18 amino acids. Germline V lookup: CDR1 SGHNT, CDR2 YENEEA. Trimming cost V 5 bases and J 4 bases; bases outside gene matches: 19. CDR3 nucleotides: TGTGCCAGCAGCCCGACTAGGGAGCGGGAGACCTCCATGTACGAGCAGTACTTC. This encodes CASSPTRERETSMYEQYF.

V gene TRBV5-4 combines with J gene TRBJ2-5; 10 bases fit TRBD1. The CDR3 sequence is 14 residues long. Germline trimming cut 3 bases from V and 1 base from J; bases unmatched to any gene: 0. Germline CDR1 is SGHNT and CDR2 is YYREEE (reference sequence). CDR3 region: CASSWDRGQETQYF. In nucleotides, the CDR3 is TGTGCCAGCAGCTGGGACAGGGGCCAAGAGACCCAGTACTTC.

V usage is TRBV5-6 and J usage is TRBJ2-7; TRBD2 aligns across 15 bases. V gave up 3 bases and J gave up 4 bases; unmatched junction bases: 5. CDR1 SGHDT and CDR2 YYEEEE come from the germline V gene. CDR3 length: 16 residues. The DNA for the CDR3 is TGTGCCAGCAGCTGGACTAGCGGGAGGGCCAGGTACGAGCAGTACTTC. Amino acids: CASSWTSGRARYEQYF.

V is TRBV5-5 and J is TRBJ2-2; D is undetermined. From germline, CDR1 is SGHKS and CDR2 YYEKEE (reference sequence). This CDR3 spans 15 amino acids. V was shortened by 1 base and J by 3 bases, with 10 bases between the two germline ends. CDR3 coding DNA: TGTGCCAGCAGCTTGTTGAACAGCTACACCGGGGAGCTGTTTTTT. It translates to CASSLLNSYTGELFF.

The rearrangement links TRBV5-1 to TRBJ2-5; 11 bases align to TRBD1. The V segment lost 5 bases and the J segment 4 bases; nucleotides outside the gene matches: 10. This CDR3 has 16 residues. Per germline, CDR1 SGHRS and CDR2 YFSETQ. In nucleotides, the CDR3 is TGCGCCAGCAGTTATTTCGCCGGGACAGGGGGAGAGACCCAGTACTTC. It specifies CASSYFAGTGGETQYF.

The chain combines TRBV11-3 with TRBJ2-1, with unresolved D. V was trimmed by 6 bases and J by 5 bases, leaving 17 bases between them. The CDR3 is made up of 15 amino acids. Germline V lookup: CDR1 SGHNT, CDR2 YENEEA. The CDR3 region is CASRRLREANNEQFF. DNA for the CDR3: TGTGCCAGCAGACGACTCCGTGAAGCAAACAATGAGCAGTTCTTC.

This clone was detected once. V is TRBV7-2 and J is TRBJ2-1; no clear D gene. This CDR3 spans 14 amino acids. The germline V gene encodes CDR1 SGHTA and CDR2 FQGNSA. The germline V and J ends were trimmed by 4 bases and 0 bases, with 7 bases remaining between them. The CDR3 DNA is TGTGCCAGCAGCTCCAAGAGCTCCTACAATGAGCAGTTCTTC. Protein product: CASSSKSSYNEQFF.

V usage is TRBV6-1 and J usage is TRBJ1-1, with D uncertain. CDR1 and CDR2 (germline): MNHNS, SASEGT. The CDR3 extends over 14 amino acids. CDR3 DNA sequence: TGTGTCTCGCCGAGGATCCGGGAATATTCTGAAGCTTTCTTT. Translated, it gives CVSPRIREYSEAFF.

This chain links TRBV5-4 with TRBJ2-5, with a weak D call TRBD2 (7 bases). The V gene's germline CDR1 is SGHNT and CDR2 YYREEE (reference sequence). The V end lost 3 bases, the J end lost 5 bases, and 17 bases lay between the germline ends. CDR3 length: 15 residues. The CDR3 nucleotides are TGTGCCAGCAGCTCGAGTCGGGGGGCTGGGGAGACCCAGTACTTC. As protein: CASSSSRGAGETQYF.

The chain joins TRBV11-2 to TRBJ2-5; 8 bases agree with TRBD2. Germline-derived CDR1 and CDR2 are SGHAT and FQNNGV. With 0 bases clipped from V and 5 bases from J, the junction kept 11 bases outside the gene matches. CDR3 length: 17 amino acids. The CDR3, as DNA: TGTGCCAGCAGCTTAGATCGTCTAGCGGGTGTTTCGGAGACCCAGTACTTC. It codes for CASSLDRLAGVSETQYF.

The J gene is TRBJ2-3, the V gene TRBV10-1; TRBD2 matches 14 bases. Germline CDR1 is WNHNN and CDR2 is SYGVQD (reference sequence). The CDR3 extends over 16 amino acids. The junction had 5 bases not matched to a gene; V was cut back by 5 bases and J by 4 bases. DNA for the CDR3: TGCGCCAGCAGTTCGGGACTAGCGGGGGATTCAGATACGCAGTATTTT. It is translated as CASSSGLAGDSDTQYF.

This chain links TRBV9 with TRBJ1-1; TRBD1 is a possible D gene (5 bases). V dropped 3 bases and J dropped 1 base, with 22 bases sitting between them. Germline V gene data show CDR1 as SGDLS and CDR2 as YYNGEE. The CDR3 runs to 18 residues. CDR3 residues: CASSETLDRPRGNTEAFF. CDR3 sequence (DNA): TGTGCCAGCAGCGAAACCCTCGACAGACCCCGTGGGAACACTGAAGCTTTCTTT.

This sequence joins TRBV18 and TRBJ2-6; TRBD1 matches at 9 bases. This CDR3 spans 17 amino acids. V lost 4 bases and J lost 0; bases outside the gene matches: 4. Germline loops: CDR1 KGHSH, CDR2 LQKENI. CDR3 sequence reads: CASSLTGGRSGANVLTF. The CDR3 coding sequence is TGTGCCAGCTCACTGACAGGGGGTCGCTCTGGGGCCAACGTCCTGACTTTC.

The chain recombines TRBV19 with TRBJ2-1, with 10 bases lining up with TRBD2. CDR1 is LNHDA and CDR2 is SQIVND in the germline V gene (reference sequence). The trim removed 3 bases at V and 0 bases at J, leaving 8 bases unmatched. This CDR3 is built from 18 residues. CDR3 sequence reads: CASSIQREGDDSYNEQFF. The CDR3 DNA is TGTGCCAGTAGTATCCAGCGGGAGGGAGACGACTCCTACAATGAGCAGTTCTTC.

The V call is TRBV5-6, the J call TRBJ2-1; D gene ambiguous. The germline gives CDR1 SGHDT, CDR2 YYEEEE. The CDR3 has 16 residues. Trimming removed 2 bases at V and 3 bases at J, with 15 bases between. The CDR3 sequence is CASSFLIYNDYNEQFF. The CDR3 nucleotides are TGTGCCAGCAGCTTCCTTATTTACAATGACTACAATGAGCAGTTCTTC.

The J gene is TRBJ1-5, the V gene TRBV7-2; D not resolved. The CDR3 consists of 15 residues. Germline V gives CDR1 SGHTA, CDR2 FQGNSA. V was pared by 5 bases and J by 0 bases, with 11 bases between. This chain's CDR3 is CASSPSGYSNQPQHF. As DNA, the CDR3 is TGTGCCAGCAGCCCAAGCGGTTATAGCAATCAGCCCCAGCATTTT.

V and J are TRBV5-1 and TRBJ2-2; 7 nucleotides match TRBD1. The CDR3 extends over 17 amino acids. The J segment lost 4 bases and the V segment lost 0 bases, leaving 9 bases of the junction unmatched. CDR1 is SGHRS and CDR2 is YFSETQ in the germline V gene. DNA of the CDR3: TGCGCCAGCAGCTTGGATTGGCGACAGGGCAGCACCGGGGAGCTGTTTTTT. It is translated as CASSLDWRQGSTGELFF.

CDR3 DNA: TGTGCCAGCAGCCCCCCAACGGGACAGGGCTACAATGAGCAGTTCTTC. Amino acids: CASSPPTGQGYNEQFF. This chain uses TRBV7-6 with TRBJ2-1; 9 bases line up with TRBD1. The CDR3 covers 16 residues. Trimming took 5 bases from V and 3 from J; bases not matched to a gene: 8. Germline assignment: CDR1 SGHVS and CDR2 FNYEAQ.

The chain couples TRBV5-4 to TRBJ1-3, with D unresolved. Trimming took 0 bases from V and 1 from J, leaving 5 bases between them. The germline V gene encodes CDR1 SGHNT and CDR2 YYREEE (reference sequence). The CDR3 extends over 14 amino acids. CDR3 region: CASSLGESGNTIYF. The CDR3 DNA sequence: TGTGCCAGCAGCTTGGGAGAATCTGGAAACACCATATATTTT.

This chain uses TRBV5-5 with TRBJ1-2, with 8 bases that match TRBD1. The CDR3 is made up of 17 amino acids. V lost 4 bases, J lost 3 bases, and 14 bases stayed unmatched. CDR1 SGHKS and CDR2 YYEKEE come from the germline V gene (reference sequence). The CDR3 DNA is TGTGCCAGCAGCCCCCAAACCCAGGGGGCGTTGGACTATGGCTACACCTTC. Residues: CASSPQTQGALDYGYTF.

The chain uses TRBV30 and TRBJ2-2, with 9 positions matching TRBD2. Germline CDR1 and CDR2: GTSNPN and SVGIG (reference sequence). This CDR3 region has 15 residues. The trim removed 2 bases at V and 6 bases at J, leaving 7 bases unmatched. CDR3 in amino acids: CAWSFSGGFPGELFF. The CDR3 bases are TGTGCCTGGAGTTTCAGCGGGGGGTTCCCCGGGGAGCTGTTTTTT.

The J gene is TRBJ2-1, the V gene TRBV14; a weak D match, TRBD2 (5 bases). This CDR3 region has 15 residues. From germline, CDR1 is SGHDN and CDR2 FVKESK. Between the trimmed V and J ends, which lost 1 base and 3 bases, there was a span of 10 bases. CDR3 coding DNA: TGTGCCAGCAGCCAAGCCCTAGCCAGCTACAATGAGCAGTTCTTC. Translating gives CASSQALASYNEQFF.

The chain has TRBV7-6 and TRBJ1-2; 8 nucleotides align to TRBD1. The ends lost 5 bases at V and 2 bases at J; junction bases unmatched: 4. CDR1 is SGHVS, CDR2 FNYEAQ, per germline. The CDR3 runs to 14 residues. This chain's CDR3 is CASSHRQGNYGYTF. CDR3 DNA sequence: TGTGCCAGCAGCCACCGACAGGGGAACTATGGCTACACCTTC.

This clone was picked up a small number of times. CDR3 nucleotide sequence: TGTGCCAGCAGCACAGGGGGCGTGGTAGAAGCTTTCTTT. Translated, it gives CASSTGGVVEAFF. The V call is TRBV7-3, the J call TRBJ1-1; TRBD1 agrees at 9 bases. CDR3 size: 13 residues. The trim removed 5 bases at V and 8 bases at J, leaving 6 bases unmatched. Germline CDR1 SGHTA, CDR2 FQGTGA.

In its sample, this clone was seen a few times. V usage is TRBV19 and J usage is TRBJ1-1; unclear D gene. V lost 4 bases and J lost 7, with 7 bases in between. Looked up from germline, CDR1 is LNHDA and CDR2 is SQIVND (reference sequence). The length of the CDR3 is 11 residues. The CDR3 is CASSKEIEAFF. The CDR3 DNA reads TGTGCCAGTAGTAAGGAGATTGAAGCTTTCTTT.

In this sample, this clone turned up once. The chain has TRBV7-8 and TRBJ1-1; TRBD1 aligns across 9 bases. V dropped 1 base and J dropped 4; count of bases not matched to a gene: 7. The germline CDR1 and CDR2 sequences are SGHVS and FQNEAQ. The CDR3 is 16 residues long. The CDR3 sequence is CASSLVVGTGSTEAFF. The CDR3 DNA is TGTGCCAGCAGCTTAGTAGTCGGGACAGGGTCCACTGAAGCTTTCTTT.

This clone was seen a handful of times. CDR3 in amino acids: CASSPTATSTDTQYF. The CDR3 DNA follows: TGTGCCAGCAGTCCTACAGCTACTAGCACAGATACGCAGTATTTT. The chain carries TRBV6-1 and TRBJ2-3; D unclear. The CDR3 is 15 amino acids. Germline V CDR1 and CDR2: MNHNS, SASEGT. The germline V and J ends were trimmed by 5 bases and 0 bases, with 12 bases remaining between them.

This chain links TRBV5-1 with TRBJ1-2, with 8 bases aligning to TRBD1. This CDR3 is built from 17 residues. Germline V gene lookup returns CDR1 SGHRS and CDR2 YFSETQ. The J segment lost 2 bases and the V segment lost 0 bases, leaving 9 bases of the junction unmatched. The CDR3 is CASSLVSTGDGNYGYTF. The CDR3 DNA follows: TGCGCCAGCAGCTTGGTGTCGACAGGGGACGGGAACTATGGCTACACCTTC.

In its sample, this clone was seen once. The chain is built from TRBV7-3 and TRBJ1-1, with TRBD1 as a possible D gene (5 bases). The V end was cut by 5 bases, the J end by 1 base, with 14 bases between. The CDR3 consists of 15 residues. Looked up from germline, CDR1 is SGHTA and CDR2 is FQGTGA. The CDR3 sequence is CASSRGTWGNTEAFF. The CDR3 DNA sequence: TGTGCCAGCAGCCGCGGGACCTGGGGGAACACTGAAGCTTTCTTT.

The V and J genes are TRBV6-6 and TRBJ1-1; a possible D gene is TRBD1 (6 bases). Trimming pared 6 bases from V and 0 bases from J, leaving 11 bases between. The germline CDR1 and CDR2 sequences are MNHNY and SVGAGI (reference sequence). This CDR3 spans 14 amino acids. CDR3 sequence (DNA): TGTGCCAGCAGGGGGAAGGGGGTGAACACTGAAGCTTTCTTT. Amino acid sequence: CASRGKGVNTEAFF.